The 32 T cell receptor beta chains below come from one sample, sequenced in a study of T cell responses to AZD1222 COVID-19 vaccine. The table came from immunoSEQ multiplex PCR; TCRdb's copy has only in-frame clones and leaves some out. The sample gives about 200,000 clones, around 93% of which show up once; 0.9% to 1.1% is in the top ten. The sample was peripheral blood, taken on day 0 of MenACWY control vaccination. Receptor source: an adult in good health.

The DNA for the CDR3 is TGTGCCAGCAGTGCTCGAAGCGGGGGCTCCTACAATGAGCAGTTCTTC. This codes for CASSARSGGSYNEQFF. This chain links TRBV6-4 with TRBJ2-1, with TRBD2 matching over 8 bases. Per germline, CDR1 MRHNA and CDR2 SNTAGT. CDR3 length: 16 residues. The J segment lost 0 bases and the V segment lost 4 bases, leaving 5 bases of the junction unmatched.

The chain carries TRBV11-1 and TRBJ2-4; D might be TRBD2 (6 bases). The CDR3 totals 15 residues. The germline V gene encodes CDR1 SGHAT and CDR2 FQDESV (reference sequence). V lost 3 bases to trimming and J lost 2 bases, with 11 bases between them. CDR3 amino acids: CASSFAGLSKNIQYF. DNA for the CDR3: TGTGCCAGCAGCTTCGCGGGGTTATCCAAAAACATTCAGTACTTC.

The DNA for the CDR3 is TGCGCCAGCACCCGTGGGCAGGCGAACACCGGGGAGCTGTTTTTT. It translates to CASTRGQANTGELFF. The genes are TRBV5-1 and TRBJ2-2, with D hard to call. Germline lookup yields CDR1 SGHRS and CDR2 YFSETQ. This CDR3 has 15 amino acids. The V and J ends lost 6 bases and 0 bases respectively, with 12 bases between them.

This rearrangement joins TRBV24-1 to TRBJ2-3; D may be TRBD2 (5 bases). Germline V gene lookup returns CDR1 KGHDR and CDR2 SFDVKD. The V end lost 9 bases, the J end lost 4 bases, and 7 bases lay between the germline ends. CDR3 length: 11 amino acids. The CDR3 region is CATGSADTQYF. The CDR3 coding sequence is TGTGCCACCGGTAGCGCAGATACGCAGTATTTT.

This sequence joins TRBV2 and TRBJ1-5; TRBD1 aligns across 8 bases. There are 15 residues in the CDR3. The V gene end was trimmed by 6 bases and the J gene end by 5 bases; junction bases not matched to a gene: 9. CDR1 and CDR2 (germline): SNHLY, FYNNEI. This chain's CDR3 is CASSPSGQDYQPQHF. The CDR3 nucleotides read TGTGCCAGCAGCCCCTCGGGACAGGACTATCAGCCCCAGCATTTT. Drawing the rest from reference TRBV2 and TRBJ1-5, the complete variable domain is EPEVTQTPSHQVTQMGQEVILRCVPISNHLYFYWYRQILGQKVEFLVSFYNNEISEKSEIFDDQFSVERPDGSNFTLKIRSTKLEDSAMYFCASSPSGQDYQPQHFGDGTRLSIL.

This clone was seen only once. CDR3 DNA: TGTGTCGTCAGACTAGGTTTCACTGAAGCTTTCTTT. Protein sequence: CVVRLGFTEAFF. The gene calls are TRBV30 and TRBJ1-1; D unclear. The CDR3 is 12 amino acids. Germline V gene data show CDR1 as GTSNPN and CDR2 as SVGIG (reference sequence).

V usage is TRBV15 and J usage is TRBJ2-5, with D possibly being TRBD2 (7 bases). CDR1 and CDR2 from the germline V gene are LNHNV and YYDKDF (reference sequence). V lost 0 bases, J lost 5 bases, and 13 bases lay in between. This CDR3 has 15 residues. The CDR3 nucleotides are TGTGCCACCAGCAGAGATGTGGGGGGGCGGGAGACCCAGTACTTC. This encodes CATSRDVGGRETQYF.

The CDR3 DNA reads as TGCGCCAGCAGCCTATCGAGTGGAAACACCATATATTTT. Translating gives CASSLSSGNTIYF. V usage is TRBV5-1 and J usage is TRBJ1-3, with unresolved D. Deletions cut 4 bases from V and 3 bases from J, with 8 bases between. Germline V gene sequence: CDR1 SGHRS, CDR2 YFSETQ. The CDR3 sequence is 13 residues long.

Only one count was recorded for this clone. This chain connects TRBV28 to TRBJ2-7; possibly TRBD1 for D (6 bases). Germline V lookup: CDR1 MDHEN, CDR2 SYDVKM. This CDR3 is built from 14 residues. Trimming left V 5 bases short and J 0 bases short, with 11 bases between. The CDR3 is CASSPTGFSYEQYF. In nucleotides, the CDR3 is TGTGCCAGCAGTCCAACAGGGTTCTCCTACGAGCAGTACTTC. Supplemented by reference TRBV28 and TRBJ2-7, the full variable domain reads DVKVTQSSRYLVKRTGEKVFLECVQDMDHENMFWYRQDPGLGLRLIYFSYDVKMKEKGDIPEGYSVSREKKERFSLILESASTNQTSMYLCASSPTGFSYEQYFGPGTRLTVT.

J is TRBJ1-1 and V is TRBV6-2 or TRBV6-3; D not certain. Trimming took off 2 bases at V and 1 base at J, with 8 bases between the two ends. This CDR3 is 14 amino acids long. CDR1 and CDR2 (germline): MNHEY, SVGEGT. CDR3 amino acids: CASSYLRQNTEAFF. The CDR3 coding sequence is TGTGCCAGCAGTTACCTCCGACAGAACACTGAAGCTTTCTTT.

The chain links TRBV28 to TRBJ1-1; D possibly corresponds to TRBD1 (5 bases). V lost 7 bases, J lost 1 base, and 16 bases lay in between. The CDR3 spans 15 residues. Germline CDR1 and CDR2: MDHEN and SYDVKM. The CDR3 protein is CASTLGASGNTEAFF. DNA for the CDR3: TGTGCCAGCACCCTAGGGGCGAGTGGGAACACTGAAGCTTTCTTT.

The chain has TRBV5-4 and TRBJ1-5; no firm D call. Trimming stripped 2 bases from V and 4 bases from J, with 10 bases between. CDR3 length: 14 residues. CDR1 is SGHNT and CDR2 is YYREEE in the germline V gene (reference sequence). CDR3: CASSFEGKNQPQHF. Written as DNA, the CDR3 is TGTGCCAGCAGCTTCGAGGGAAAGAATCAGCCCCAGCATTTT.

In this sample, this clone turned up once. This rearrangement joins TRBV7-2 to TRBJ1-2; no firm D call. CDR1 and CDR2 (germline): SGHTA, FQGNSA. This CDR3 spans 12 amino acids. V lost 1 base and J lost 8, with 8 bases in between. The CDR3 nucleotides read TGTGCCAGCAGCTTAGGTGTTACCGGCTACACCTTC. Its translation: CASSLGVTGYTF.

The V call is TRBV18, the J call TRBJ2-5; D tentatively reads TRBD1 or TRBD2 (5 bases each). Trimming removed 6 bases from V and 4 bases from J, with 12 bases in between. The CDR3 contains 13 residues. CDR1 and CDR2 (germline): KGHSH, LQKENI. The CDR3 sequence: CASSRASGETQYF. The CDR3 nucleotides are TGTGCCAGCTCCAGGGCCAGCGGAGAGACCCAGTACTTC.

This clone was observed once. The gene calls are TRBV5-1 and TRBJ2-2; 8 bases agree with TRBD1. Germline lookup yields CDR1 SGHRS and CDR2 YFSETQ. CDR3 size: 12 residues. With V trimmed by 4 bases and J by 7 bases, 0 bases remained unmatched. The CDR3 nucleotides are TGCGCCAGCAGCGGGACAGGCGGGGAGCTGTTTTTT. Translation: CASSGTGGELFF.

This chain joins TRBV9 and TRBJ1-1, with TRBD1 matching 9 bases. With V trimmed by 0 bases and J by 11 bases, 11 bases remained unmatched. Germline V gene data show CDR1 as SGDLS and CDR2 as YYNGEE. This CDR3 comprises 15 residues. In DNA form, the CDR3 reads TGTGCCAGCAGCGTAGGACAGGGGGAATCGAACCGGGCTTTCTTT. Its translation: CASSVGQGESNRAFF.

CDR3: CASMALTSGDEQFF. The CDR3, as DNA: TGTGCCAGCATGGCCCTGACTAGCGGTGATGAGCAGTTCTTC. The chain links TRBV2 to TRBJ2-1, with 9 bases lining up with TRBD2. V trimming: 7 bases; J trimming: 8 bases; junction bases outside the gene matches: 9. The CDR3 is 14 residues long. Germline-derived CDR1 and CDR2 are SNHLY and FYNNEI.

The gene calls are TRBV7-9 and TRBJ1-1; D is uncertain. CDR3 length equals 13 residues. The germline gives CDR1 SEHNR, CDR2 FQNEAQ (reference sequence). The V and J ends lost 6 bases and 4 bases respectively, with 12 bases between them. Here the CDR3 reads CASSNGLSTEAFF. Written as DNA, the CDR3 is TGTGCCAGCAGTAATGGGTTGAGCACTGAAGCTTTCTTT.

This clone turned up a few times. The V call is TRBV7-8, the J call TRBJ2-5; unclear D gene. CDR1 is SGHVS and CDR2 is FQNEAQ in the germline V gene. V was shortened by 0 bases and J by 2 bases, with 10 bases between the two germline ends. This CDR3 is built from 15 residues. The CDR3 spells CASSLAWAAQETQYF. The CDR3 nucleotides are TGTGCCAGCAGCTTAGCTTGGGCTGCACAAGAGACCCAGTACTTC.

The chain combines TRBV5-4 with TRBJ2-5; no definite D call. The CDR3 has 14 residues. V shed 2 bases and J shed 3 bases, with 11 bases lying between them. Germline V CDR1 and CDR2: SGHNT, YYREEE (reference sequence). CDR3 nucleotides: TGTGCCAGCAGCTTTGGCCAGAAGGAAGAGACCCAGTACTTC. This translates into CASSFGQKEETQYF.

The J gene is TRBJ1-2, the V gene TRBV5-4; TRBD1 agrees at 9 bases. The CDR3 extends over 14 amino acids. Germline lookup yields CDR1 SGHNT and CDR2 YYREEE (reference sequence). V dropped 4 bases and J dropped 7; count of bases not matched to a gene: 8. In DNA, the CDR3 is TGTGCCAGCAGCATCGGGACAGGGTTTAGTGGCTACACCTTC. Protein product: CASSIGTGFSGYTF.

This sequence joins TRBV2 and TRBJ2-3; 8 bases match TRBD2. The CDR3 extends over 18 amino acids. With V trimmed by 3 bases and J by 2 bases, 13 bases remained unmatched. CDR1 SNHLY and CDR2 FYNNEI come from the germline V gene. The CDR3 DNA reads TGTGCCAGCAGTGACCCCGGGGTCGGGGGGGGCCCCACAGATACGCAGTATTTT. It translates to CASSDPGVGGGPTDTQYF.

The chain recombines TRBV6-4 with TRBJ1-1; TRBD1 might be the D (5 bases). Germline V lookup: CDR1 MRHNA, CDR2 SNTAGT. CDR3 length: 14 residues. The V end lost 3 bases, the J end lost 3 bases, and 11 bases lay between the germline ends. CDR3 amino acids: CASSESRAYTEAFF. In nucleotides, the CDR3 is TGTGCCAGCAGTGAATCCAGGGCTTACACTGAAGCTTTCTTT.

The V call is TRBV3-1 (or the pseudogene TRBV3-2), the J call TRBJ1-4; TRBD1 matches at 7 bases. This CDR3 has 15 amino acids. CDR1 and CDR2 from the germline V gene are LGHDT and YNNKEL (reference sequence). V lost 4 bases, J lost 4 bases, and 6 bases stayed unmatched. The DNA of the CDR3 is TGTGCCAGCAGCCGGACAGGAGAATATAATGAAAAACTGTTTTTT. Translated: CASSRTGEYNEKLFF.

This clone appeared a single time. The CDR3 DNA is TGCGCCAGCAGCCTCCCAGGGGAGCAGCCCCAGCATTTT. Protein sequence: CASSLPGEQPQHF. The chain recombines TRBV10-2 with TRBJ1-5; a weak D match, TRBD1 (6 bases). Germline assignment: CDR1 WSHSY and CDR2 SAAADI. The CDR3 extends over 13 amino acids. V lost 6 bases and J 7 bases, leaving 13 bases between the germline ends.

CDR3 amino acids: CASSLASAGGDYGYTF. CDR3 nucleotides: TGCGCCAGCAGCTTGGCCTCGGCAGGGGGCGACTATGGCTACACCTTC. J is TRBJ1-2 and V is TRBV5-1; 8 bases are shared with TRBD1. Germline trimming cut 0 bases from V and 3 bases from J; bases unmatched to any gene: 7. The CDR3 runs 16 residues. CDR1 is SGHRS and CDR2 is YFSETQ in the germline V gene.

The CDR3 here is CSVAGGYSGETQYF. The CDR3 DNA sequence: TGCAGCGTTGCGGGGGGTTATAGCGGGGAGACCCAGTACTTC. The chain links TRBV29-1 to TRBJ2-5, with TRBD2 identical over 7 bases. Germline values: CDR1 SQVTM, CDR2 ANQGSEA. V trimming: 4 bases; J trimming: 5 bases; junction bases outside the gene matches: 10. This CDR3 region has 14 residues.

This rearrangement joins TRBV7-8 to TRBJ1-2; D ambiguous. Germline lookup yields CDR1 SGHVS and CDR2 FQNEAQ. V lost 4 bases, J lost 4 bases, and 16 bases lay in between. This CDR3 has 15 residues. In nucleotides, the CDR3 is TGTGCCAGCAGCTCAACTTCCTTGGCCGGCTATGGCTACACCTTC. Amino acid sequence: CASSSTSLAGYGYTF. The whole variable domain, remainder taken from reference TRBV7-8 and TRBJ1-2, is GAGVSQSPRYKVAKRGQDVALRCDPISGHVSLFWYQQALGQGPEFLTYFQNEAQLDKSGLPSDRFFAERPEGSVSTLKIQRTQQEDSAVYLCASSSTSLAGYGYTFGSGTRLTVV.

V gene TRBV11-2 combines with J gene TRBJ1-1; 7 bases line up with TRBD1. CDR1 and CDR2 from the germline V gene are SGHAT and FQNNGV. V trimming: 4 bases; J trimming: 4 bases; junction bases outside the gene matches: 6. There are 14 residues in the CDR3. CDR3 loop: CASSSGTAFTEAFF. CDR3 bases: TGTGCCAGCAGCTCAGGGACAGCTTTCACTGAAGCTTTCTTT.

The table lists this clone with a count of one. This chain uses TRBV25-1 with TRBJ1-1; D gene uncertain. V lost 6 bases to trimming and J lost 10 bases, with 18 bases between them. The CDR3 runs 13 residues. Germline CDR1 and CDR2: MGHDK and SYGVNS. DNA of the CDR3: TGTGCCAGCAGCATTGGCTGGGGAGATGGAGCTTTCTTT. Translation gives CASSIGWGDGAFF. The full variable domain, in which reference TRBV25-1 and TRBJ1-1 provide the parts outside the CDR3, is EADIYQTPRYLVIGTGKKITLECSQTMGHDKMYWYQQDPGMELHLIHYSYGVNSTEKGDLSSESTVSRIRTEHFPLTLESARPSHTSQYLCASSIGWGDGAFFGQGTRLTVV.

The chain combines TRBV2 with TRBJ2-3, with 9 positions matching TRBD2. Germline V gene lookup returns CDR1 SNHLY and CDR2 FYNNEI. CDR3 length: 16 amino acids. Trimming cost V 2 bases and J 2 bases; bases outside gene matches: 5. CDR3 protein: CASSEFGTSFTDTQYF. The DNA for the CDR3 is TGTGCCAGCAGTGAATTTGGGACTAGCTTCACAGATACGCAGTATTTT.

This chain connects TRBV29-1 to TRBJ1-1; D is uncertain. From germline, CDR1 is SQVTM and CDR2 ANQGSEA. V was shortened by 6 bases and J by 1 base, with 18 bases between the two germline ends. The CDR3 covers 15 residues. CDR3 loop: CSVQRILRWNTEAFF. The CDR3 DNA follows: TGCAGCGTCCAACGGATCTTACGCTGGAACACTGAAGCTTTCTTT.